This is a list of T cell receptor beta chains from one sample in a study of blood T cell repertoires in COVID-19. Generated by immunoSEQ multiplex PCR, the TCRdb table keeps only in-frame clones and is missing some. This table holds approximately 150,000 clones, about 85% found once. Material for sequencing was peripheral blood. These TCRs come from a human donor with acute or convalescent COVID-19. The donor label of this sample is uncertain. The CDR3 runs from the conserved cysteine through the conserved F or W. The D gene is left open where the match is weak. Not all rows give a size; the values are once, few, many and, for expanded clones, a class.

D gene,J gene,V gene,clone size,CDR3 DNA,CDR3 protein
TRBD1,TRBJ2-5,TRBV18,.,TGTGCCAGCTCACCACGGGGCGGGACAGGGCCGTTCCAAGAGACCCAGTACTTC,CASSPRGGTGPFQETQYF
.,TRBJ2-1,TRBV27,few,TGTGCCAGCAGCCAAAGCTCGACTAGCAATGAGCAGTTCTTC,CASSQSSTSNEQFF
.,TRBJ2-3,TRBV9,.,TGTGCCAGCAGCCAGGTTCCGATTGGCGGGGCGACTCAAGGTACGCAGTATTTT,CASSQVPIGGATQGTQYF
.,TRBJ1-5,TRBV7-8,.,TGTGCCAGCAGCTCGACCCAAGGACGGGGCGGGGATCAGCCCCAGCATTTT,CASSSTQGRGGDQPQHF
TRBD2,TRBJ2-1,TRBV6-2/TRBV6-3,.,TGTGCCAGCAGTCAACTAGCGGGGGGGTTCAATGAGCAGTTCTTC,CASSQLAGGFNEQFF
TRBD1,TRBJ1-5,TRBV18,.,TGTGCCAGCTCACCAGGGACAGGTGGTCAGCCCCAGCATTTT,CASSPGTGGQPQHF
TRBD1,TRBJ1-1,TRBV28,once,TGTGCCAGCAGTTCCACAGGGGATTTTGTGCAGGACACTGAAGCTTTCTTT,CASSSTGDFVQDTEAFF
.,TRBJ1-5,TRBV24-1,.,TGTGCCACCAGTGATTCGGGTGAGGCCCAGCATTTT,CATSDSGEAQHF
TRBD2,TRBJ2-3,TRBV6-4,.,TGTGCCAGCAGTGACGGGGTGACTAGCGGGAGCGCAGATACGCAGTATTTT,CASSDGVTSGSADTQYF
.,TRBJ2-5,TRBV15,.,TGTGCCACCAGCAGAGGGCGGCAAGAGACCCAGTACTTC,CATSRGRQETQYF
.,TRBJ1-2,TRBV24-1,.,TGTGCCACCAGTGACAGCGGGACCCCTTCTAACTATGGCTACACCTTC,CATSDSGTPSNYGYTF
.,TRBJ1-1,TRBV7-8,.,TGTGCCAGCAGCTTAGTGGAGGGGCGCCTTACTGAAGCTTTCTTT,CASSLVEGRLTEAFF
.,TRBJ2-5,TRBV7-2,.,TGTGCCAGCAGCTTGGGGCCCCGTCAAGAGACCCAGTACTTC,CASSLGPRQETQYF
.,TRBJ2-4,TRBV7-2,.,TGTGCCAGCAGCTCCTCTAGGGGAGGAACCAAAAACATTCAGTACTTC,CASSSSRGGTKNIQYF
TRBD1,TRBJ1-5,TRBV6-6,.,TGTGCCAGCAAGGTCGGGACAGGGATCAATCAGCCCCAGCATTTT,CASKVGTGINQPQHF
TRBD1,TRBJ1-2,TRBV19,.,TGTGCCAGTAGTATTCCACCCCACAGGGGAGTAGGAGGCTACACCTTC,CASSIPPHRGVGGYTF